These 30 T cell receptor beta chains came from one sample sequenced in a study of cytomegalovirus exposure and HLA in healthy donors. PCR used 60 Vbeta primers and 13 Jbeta primers. Sequencing was performed with immunoSEQ multiplex PCR; in TCRdb, only in-frame clones are kept and a portion is missing. The table includes 150,000 to 200,000 clones, roughly 68% detected once. The sequenced material came from PBMCs. The receptors derive from a woman in her 30s in good health and CMV-seronegative.

This clone was seen more than once but under ten times. This chain joins TRBV2 and TRBJ2-7, with D possibly matching TRBD1 (7 bases). Trimming took 8 bases from V and 0 from J, leaving 11 bases between them. CDR3 size: 13 residues. Germline CDR1 reads SNHLY; CDR2 reads FYNNEI. Here the CDR3 reads CASAGGFSYEQYF. CDR3 nucleotide sequence: TGTGCCAGCGCAGGGGGGTTCTCCTACGAGCAGTACTTC. Using reference TRBV2 and TRBJ2-7 for the parts outside the CDR3, the full variable domain is EPEVTQTPSHQVTQMGQEVILRCVPISNHLYFYWYRQILGQKVEFLVSFYNNEISEKSEIFDDQFSVERPDGSNFTLKIRSTKLEDSAMYFCASAGGFSYEQYFGPGTRLTVT.

The gene calls are TRBV13 and TRBJ2-3, with a weak D call TRBD1 (5 bases). Germline CDR1 and CDR2: PRHDT and FYEKMQ (reference sequence). The CDR3 loop spans 14 amino acids. Trimming took 5 bases from V and 3 from J, leaving 12 bases between them. The CDR3 loop reads CASSHSRDTDTQYF. The CDR3 region has the DNA TGTGCCAGCAGCCATTCCAGGGATACAGATACGCAGTATTTT.

This rearrangement joins TRBV5-4 to TRBJ2-7; D gene ambiguous. The V and J ends lost 4 bases and 0 bases respectively, with 14 bases between them. CDR3 length: 15 residues. Germline V lookup: CDR1 SGHNT, CDR2 YYREEE (reference sequence). CDR3 DNA sequence: TGTGCCAGCAGCAGAACCGAACTTTCCTCCTACGAGCAGTACTTC. It yields the protein CASSRTELSSYEQYF.

This rearrangement joins TRBV10-3 to TRBJ2-5, with 10 bases lining up with TRBD1. Germline V CDR1 and CDR2: ENHRY, SYGVKD. This CDR3 is 14 amino acids long. Unmatched junction bases numbered 4, after V lost 5 bases and J lost 4 bases. CDR3 residues: CAISSGQGPETQYF. As DNA, the CDR3 is TGTGCCATCAGTTCGGGACAGGGGCCAGAGACCCAGTACTTC.

The chain carries TRBV5-6 and TRBJ1-1; 7 bases line up with TRBD1. The CDR3 has 14 residues. Unmatched junction bases numbered 5, after V lost 4 bases and J lost 2 bases. Germline V gives CDR1 SGHDT, CDR2 YYEEEE. The CDR3 sequence is CASSPAGGNTEAFF. The CDR3 bases are TGTGCCAGCAGCCCGGCAGGGGGAAACACTGAAGCTTTCTTT.

J is TRBJ2-1 and V is TRBV7-5; the table's D call, TRBD1, was not checked against the DNA. TRBV7-5 is classified as a pseudogene. The CDR3 is 15 amino acids. The CDR3 nucleotides read TGTGTCAGAAGCTTAGCTGGGCAGGGGTACAATGAGCAGTTCTTC. It is translated as CVRSLAGQGYNEQFF.

The V call is TRBV7-6, the J call TRBJ2-7, with 7 bases identical to TRBD2. CDR1 SGHVS and CDR2 FNYEAQ come from the germline V gene. The CDR3 is 19 amino acids. V lost 0 bases to trimming and J lost 0 bases; unmatched junction nucleotides: 14. The CDR3 region has the DNA TGTGCCAGCAGCTTAGCGCCTCCCCGGCTAGCGGTCAGCTCCTACGAGCAGTACTTC. Protein sequence: CASSLAPPRLAVSSYEQYF.

The CDR3 reads CASSSFQQGARETQYF. In DNA, the CDR3 is TGTGCCAGCAGTTCCTTCCAACAGGGGGCGAGGGAGACCCAGTACTTC. This chain connects TRBV6-5 to TRBJ2-5; 9 bases are a match to TRBD1. Germline CDR1 reads MNHEY; CDR2 reads SVGAGI. V lost 4 bases to trimming and J lost 5 bases; unmatched junction nucleotides: 11. The CDR3 sequence is 16 residues long.

The rearrangement uses TRBV10-3 and TRBJ2-1, with 10 bases matching TRBD2. This CDR3 has 15 amino acids. Trimming at V came to 6 bases and at J to 7 bases, leaving 9 bases not matched to a gene. Germline CDR1 ENHRY, CDR2 SYGVKD. The chain's CDR3 is CAIRDGEREGNEQFF. The CDR3 nucleotides are TGTGCCATCAGGGACGGTGAGCGGGAGGGAAATGAGCAGTTCTTC.

The CDR3 is CASTISGTSGRELFF. DNA for the CDR3: TGTGCCAGCACTATATCCGGGACTAGTGGCCGGGAGCTGTTTTTT. This chain connects TRBV27 to TRBJ2-2; 8 nucleotides align to TRBD2. V trimming: 7 bases; J trimming: 9 bases; junction bases outside the gene matches: 13. Germline CDR1 and CDR2: MNHEY and SMNVEV (reference sequence). This CDR3 contains 15 residues.

The chain carries TRBV30 and TRBJ2-3; D perhaps matches TRBD1 (5 bases). The CDR3 covers 15 residues. Per the germline V gene, CDR1 is GTSNPN and CDR2 is SVGIG (reference sequence). Between the trimmed V and J ends, which lost 2 bases and 2 bases, there was a span of 14 bases. The CDR3 loop reads CAWSPGSTHTDTQYF. In DNA form, the CDR3 reads TGTGCCTGGAGTCCAGGGTCGACCCACACAGATACGCAGTATTTT.

The rearrangement links TRBV7-9 to TRBJ2-7; 7 bases agree with TRBD2. This CDR3 has 18 residues. J was trimmed by 0 bases and V by 1 base; bases with no gene match: 12. Per germline, CDR1 SEHNR and CDR2 FQNEAQ (reference sequence). The CDR3 spells CASSLGRFGSSGSYEQYF. For the CDR3, the DNA is TGTGCCAGCAGCTTAGGAAGGTTTGGGTCTAGCGGCTCCTACGAGCAGTACTTC.

The rearrangement uses TRBV2 and TRBJ1-1; D call uncertain. The length of the CDR3 is 14 residues. The germline gives CDR1 SNHLY, CDR2 FYNNEI. V shed 5 bases and J shed 0 bases, with 10 bases lying between them. The CDR3 here is CASSLQNLNTEAFF. The CDR3 bases are TGTGCCAGCAGTCTGCAGAACCTGAACACTGAAGCTTTCTTT.

V is TRBV5-4 and J is TRBJ2-1; the D is unclear. Trimming pared 2 bases from V and 5 bases from J, leaving 8 bases between. The CDR3 runs 13 residues. CDR1 is SGHNT and CDR2 is YYREEE in the germline V gene (reference sequence). DNA of the CDR3: TGTGCCAGCAGCTTAACACCCGACAATGAGCAGTTCTTC. It yields the protein CASSLTPDNEQFF.

The chain is built from TRBV5-1 and TRBJ2-5, with 12 bases fitting TRBD1. The better agreement between TRBJ2-7 and the DNA end casts doubt on the J call. Germline V gene sequence: CDR1 SGHRS, CDR2 YFSETQ. CDR3 length equals 16 residues. The CDR3 loop reads CASSLAPGQGAYEQYF. In nucleotides, the CDR3 is TGCGCCAGCAGCTTGGCTCCGGGACAGGGGGCGTACGAGCAGTACTTC.

The gene calls are TRBV19 and TRBJ2-2; TRBD1 matches 8 bases. With 4 bases clipped from V and 6 bases from J, the junction kept 7 bases outside the gene matches. CDR3 length: 15 residues. CDR1 and CDR2 from the germline V gene are LNHDA and SQIVND (reference sequence). CDR3 sequence reads: CASSTRGQGAGELFF. The CDR3 DNA reads TGTGCCAGTAGTACCCGAGGACAGGGCGCCGGGGAGCTGTTTTTT.

In the case of this clone: The junction departs from the called germline gene at one end, perhaps through a read error. This chain uses TRBV7-9 with TRBJ1-2; no reliable D call. CDR3 length: 16 amino acids. Germline-derived CDR1 and CDR2 are SEHNR and FQNEAQ (reference sequence). The CDR3 DNA reads TGTTCCAGCAGCTTAGCAATGTACGGGGTACACTATGGCTACACCTTC. Translation: CSSSLAMYGVHYGYTF.

V usage is TRBV19 and J usage is TRBJ1-2; the match to TRBD1 covers 8 bases. Germline CDR1 reads LNHDA; CDR2 reads SQIVND (reference sequence). The CDR3 runs 15 residues. The trim removed 6 bases at V and 8 bases at J, leaving 14 bases unmatched. The CDR3, as DNA: TGTGCCAGTAGCCAGGGGACAGGAGGCCTAGGGGGCTACACCTTC. Translating it yields CASSQGTGGLGGYTF.

For this clone: The junction does not match germline at one end; this may be a read error. The gene calls are TRBV7-9 and TRBJ2-7; 7 nucleotides agree with TRBD2. From germline, CDR1 is SEHNR and CDR2 FQNEAQ (reference sequence). The CDR3 is 18 amino acids. The CDR3 sequence: CSSSLVGKELATSYEQYF. The CDR3 DNA reads as TGTTCCAGCAGCTTAGTTGGGAAGGAACTAGCGACATCCTACGAGCAGTACTTC.

This rearrangement joins TRBV7-2 to TRBJ2-7; 12 bases agree with TRBD2. CDR1 is SGHTA and CDR2 is FQGNSA in the germline V gene. The CDR3 extends over 18 amino acids. The V gene end was trimmed by 1 base and the J gene end by 9 bases; junction bases not matched to a gene: 16. CDR3 in DNA: TGTGCCAGCAGCTTAGGCAGCCGACTAGCGGGGGCCGTCTCAGGGCAGTACTTC. The encoded protein is CASSLGSRLAGAVSGQYF.

This chain connects TRBV7-9 to TRBJ2-1, with 7 positions matching TRBD1. The germline V gene encodes CDR1 SEHNR and CDR2 FQNEAQ (reference sequence). The CDR3 is 13 amino acids. Germline trimming cut 3 bases from V and 7 bases from J; bases unmatched to any gene: 3. CDR3 in DNA: TGTGCCAGCAGCTTGTTGACAGGGAATGAGCAGTTCTTC. It translates to CASSLLTGNEQFF.

In its sample, this clone was seen a few times. The rearrangement joins TRBV18 to TRBJ2-3; D ambiguous. Germline V lookup: CDR1 KGHSH, CDR2 LQKENI. This CDR3 contains 15 residues. V was shortened by 4 bases and J by 4 bases, with 15 bases between the two germline ends. CDR3 loop: CASSHIPLDADTQYF. CDR3 DNA: TGTGCCAGCTCACATATCCCCCTAGACGCAGATACGCAGTATTTT. The full variable domain, in which reference TRBV18 and TRBJ2-3 provide the parts outside the CDR3, is NAGVMQNPRHLVRRRGQEARLRCSPMKGHSHVYWYRQLPEEGLKFMVYLQKENIIDESGMPKERFSAEFPKEGPSILRIQQVVRGDSAAYFCASSHIPLDADTQYFGPGTRLTVL.

The chain employs TRBV6-5 and TRBJ2-1; TRBD2 might be the D (7 bases). Germline assignment: CDR1 MNHEY and CDR2 SVGAGI. Trimming pared 8 bases from V and 0 bases from J, leaving 14 bases between. The CDR3 is 15 amino acids. The CDR3 reads CASQAGTSSYNEQFF. CDR3 nucleotides: TGTGCCAGCCAAGCGGGGACAAGCTCCTACAATGAGCAGTTCTTC.

DNA of the CDR3: TGTGCCAGCAGCCCGGGACAGGGGCACCGTAGTGAGACCCAGTACTTC. Translation gives CASSPGQGHRSETQYF. This chain joins TRBV5-4 and TRBJ2-5; 10 nucleotides line up with TRBD1. The CDR3 runs to 16 residues. V was pared by 4 bases and J by 5 bases, with 11 bases of the junction left unmatched. Germline V lookup: CDR1 SGHNT, CDR2 YYREEE (reference sequence).

V and J are TRBV18 and TRBJ2-6, with TRBD1 matching 7 bases. This CDR3 has 17 amino acids. The J segment lost 2 bases and the V segment lost 2 bases, leaving 6 bases of the junction unmatched. Germline assignment: CDR1 KGHSH and CDR2 LQKENI. CDR3 nucleotide sequence: TGTGCCAGCTCACCAATTACAGGGGTAACTGGGGCCAACGTCCTGACTTTC. Translating gives CASSPITGVTGANVLTF.

V and J are TRBV4-3 and TRBJ2-1, with D perhaps TRBD2 (6 bases). Per germline, CDR1 LGHNA and CDR2 YSLEER. Trimming left V 2 bases short and J 3 bases short, with 11 bases between. This CDR3 has 15 amino acids. CDR3 residues: CASSQLLAVYNEQFF. CDR3 coding DNA: TGCGCCAGCAGCCAACTTTTAGCGGTCTACAATGAGCAGTTCTTC.

The rearrangement uses TRBV5-1 and TRBJ2-7, with D unresolved. CDR1 and CDR2 from the germline V gene are SGHRS and YFSETQ. Trimming cost V 2 bases and J 3 bases, with 12 bases left between them. This CDR3 spans 14 amino acids. The CDR3 DNA reads TGCGCCAGCAGCTTCGCAGGTAATCTCTACGAGCAGTACTTC. This encodes CASSFAGNLYEQYF.

This clone has more than one count but fewer than ten. The chain links TRBV4-1 to TRBJ2-1; 10 bases match TRBD2. The V gene's germline CDR1 is MGHRA and CDR2 YSYEKL. The length of the CDR3 is 15 residues. V trimming: 5 bases; J trimming: 4 bases; junction bases outside the gene matches: 5. This CDR3 reads CASSDSGGRYNEQFF. The DNA of the CDR3 is TGCGCCAGCAGCGATAGCGGGGGGCGGTACAATGAGCAGTTCTTC.

The chain has TRBV2 and TRBJ2-7, with D maybe TRBD2 (6 bases). CDR1 and CDR2 (germline): SNHLY, FYNNEI. The germline V and J ends were trimmed by 2 bases and 5 bases, with 13 bases remaining between them. CDR3 length equals 14 residues. CDR3 in DNA: TGTGCCAGCAGTGAAATGGAGGGGCTTGACGAGCAGTACTTC. Encoded protein: CASSEMEGLDEQYF. The variable domain in full, with the rest retrieved from reference TRBV2 and TRBJ2-7, is EPEVTQTPSHQVTQMGQEVILRCVPISNHLYFYWYRQILGQKVEFLVSFYNNEISEKSEIFDDQFSVERPDGSNFTLKIRSTKLEDSAMYFCASSEMEGLDEQYFGPGTRLTVT.

This clone was seen once. The chain is built from TRBV7-9 and TRBJ1-1; 9 bases map to TRBD1. The CDR3 is 17 residues long. Trimming at V came to 1 base and at J to 3 bases, leaving 9 bases not matched to a gene. CDR1 and CDR2 (germline): SEHNR, FQNEAQ (reference sequence). The CDR3: CASSLVEFRTGDTEAFF. CDR3 nucleotides: TGTGCCAGCAGCTTAGTCGAGTTTCGGACAGGGGACACTGAAGCTTTCTTT.